The clone carrying this TCR beta chain has at least ten counts. Antigen unknown. The sample originates from a study of T cells in Graves' hyperthyroidism and ophthalmopathy. The CDR3 spans 15 residues. Trimming took off 1 base at V and 0 bases at J, with 10 bases between the two ends. CDR1 and CDR2 (germline): SEHNR, FQNEAQ (reference sequence). Overall study results and limits: Blood samples included most of the expanded thyroid clonotypes exceeding 0.001.

Ophthalmopathy in the patients scored at least 3 on Clinical Activity Score and at least 4 on NOSPECS grade, lasting under 3 months. Exclusion of a patient resulted from uncontrolled infection, other autoimmune disease, pregnancy or lactation. On the basis of clinical symptoms, serum thyroxine and TRAb, thyroid ultrasound and orbital computed tomography, diagnoses were made. Amplification of TCR beta CDR3 regions used RNA as the template. HTBI primers were employed in a first-round RT-PCR of the TCR CDR3. TCRdb ran MiXCR on the multiplex PCR reads and lists one entry per CDR3 protein. This sample has more than 300,000 distinct CDR3 sequences; less than 20% occur once, and the top ten carry over 35%.

Sequencing was performed on blood. V gene TRBV7-9 combines with J gene TRBJ2-7; no firm D call. The clonotype originates from a man between 18 and 29 years old with Graves' ophthalmopathy. The CDR3 sequence: CASSLGTDLSYEQYF. The CDR3 bases are TGTGCCAGCAGCTTAGGGACGGACCTCTCCTACGAGCAGTACTTC.